Sequencing of this T cell receptor (beta chain) was carried out in a study of OX40 agonist ivuxolimab in advanced cancers. For the study at large: Partial responses were seen in three patients, one with hepatocellular carcinoma and two with cutaneous melanoma. Findings and limits, study-wide: Both blood CD4+ and CD8+ T cells showed clonal growth by week 6 at 0.1 to 3.0 mg/kg. Individuals who were partial responders at 0.1-3.0 mg/kg had clonal expansion that ranked among the lowest.

V shed 3 bases and J shed 10 bases, with 10 bases lying between them. There are 11 residues in the CDR3. Germline V gives CDR1 GTSNPN, CDR2 SVGIG (reference sequence). Enrollment shut out patients with autoimmune disease history or systemic immunosuppression. Turning to this clone: The target antigen is unknown.

Some clones are missing from TCRdb's copy, which holds only in-frame ones; the method was immunoSEQ multiplex PCR. Of 71,000 or so clones detected, approximately 80% appear once; the ten largest clones hold roughly 8%. The sample consisted of CD4+ or CD8+ T cells sorted from blood, taken in a trial of the OX40 agonist ivuxolimab. The chain has TRBV30 and TRBJ2-1; the D gene is possibly TRBD1 (6 bases). The source of this sequence is an adult with an advanced solid tumor such as melanoma, head and neck, liver or kidney cancer. The CDR3 spells CAWRRTAEQFF. CDR3 bases: TGTGCCTGGAGAAGGACAGCCGAGCAGTTCTTC.